Presented here are 16 T cell receptor beta chains from one specimen sequenced in a study of blood T cell repertoires in COVID-19. Profiled with immunoSEQ multiplex PCR; TCRdb holds only in-frame clones, not every one. The sample yields tens of thousands of clones, around 80% seen once. The specimen sequenced was peripheral blood. These receptors were taken from a man between 65 and 85 years old with acute or convalescent COVID-19.

V usage is TRBV6-5 and J usage is TRBJ1-4; D may be TRBD1 (6 bases). The CDR3 covers 16 residues. Trimming removed 2 bases from V and 5 bases from J, with 15 bases in between. In germline, CDR1 is MNHEY, CDR2 SVGAGI. CDR3 DNA sequence: TGTGCCAGCAGTTACGGGGCCAGGGGCGCGAATGAAAAACTGTTTTTT. Translated, it gives CASSYGARGANEKLFF.

V is TRBV6-1 and J is TRBJ1-1, with 8 bases matching TRBD1. Looked up from germline, CDR1 is MNHNS and CDR2 is SASEGT. The ends lost 1 base at V and 4 bases at J; junction bases unmatched: 20. This CDR3 has 20 residues. CDR3 coding DNA: TGTGCCAGCAGTGAAGTTGAGCGCTTCTCAGGGGGCGCTACTGGCACTGAAGCTTTCTTT. This encodes CASSEVERFSGGATGTEAFF.

The gene calls are TRBV25-1 and TRBJ2-2; 10 bases align to TRBD2. The CDR3 is 15 amino acids. CDR1 is MGHDK, CDR2 SYGVNS, per germline. The V gene end was trimmed by 4 bases and the J gene end by 4 bases; junction bases not matched to a gene: 3. In DNA form, the CDR3 reads TGTGCCAGCAGTGCAATAGCGGGAGGCACCGGGGAGCTGTTTTTT. This sequence encodes CASSAIAGGTGELFF.

V usage is TRBV5-1 and J usage is TRBJ1-5; 7 bases fit TRBD1. This CDR3 has 14 residues. Per the germline V gene, CDR1 is SGHRS and CDR2 is YFSETQ. V shed 4 bases, J shed 4 bases, and the junction held 5 bases outside the gene matches. The CDR3 protein is CASSPGTANQPQHF. The CDR3 DNA follows: TGCGCCAGCAGCCCCGGGACAGCTAATCAGCCCCAGCATTTT.

The rearrangement links TRBV6-2 or TRBV6-3 to TRBJ2-3; 8 bases line up with TRBD1. Trimming took 4 bases from V and 1 from J; bases not matched to a gene: 7. CDR1 is MNHEY, CDR2 SVGEGT, per germline. The CDR3 totals 16 residues. CDR3 DNA sequence: TGTGCCAGCAGTTCGGCCCAGGGGGCGGGCACAGATACGCAGTATTTT. Amino acid sequence: CASSSAQGAGTDTQYF.

The chain links TRBV27 to TRBJ2-1, with 9 nucleotides matching TRBD2. Germline CDR1 reads MNHEY; CDR2 reads SMNVEV (reference sequence). This CDR3 region has 15 residues. After removal of 6 bases from V and 3 bases from J, the junction contained 6 bases not matched to a gene. The CDR3, as DNA: TGTGCCAGCAGCCCCAGAGCGGGGGGCTACAATGAGCAGTTCTTC. Amino acids: CASSPRAGGYNEQFF.

The chain combines TRBV5-1 with TRBJ2-7, with a possible D match to TRBD1 (6 bases). Trimming left V 2 bases short and J 3 bases short, with 12 bases between. This CDR3 spans 14 amino acids. The germline V gene encodes CDR1 SGHRS and CDR2 YFSETQ. In nucleotides, the CDR3 is TGCGCCAGCAGCTTACAAACAGGGAACTACGAGCAGTACTTC. Encoded protein: CASSLQTGNYEQYF.

This rearrangement joins TRBV2 to TRBJ1-3, with 8 bases matching TRBD1. This CDR3 region has 14 residues. Germline CDR1 reads SNHLY; CDR2 reads FYNNEI. J gave up 3 bases and V 4 bases, and 2 bases lay outside the gene matches. This CDR3 is CASSVTGGGNTIYF. The CDR3 DNA follows: TGTGCCAGCAGTGTAACAGGGGGTGGAAACACCATATATTTT. Complete variable domain (other parts from reference TRBV2 and TRBJ1-3): EPEVTQTPSHQVTQMGQEVILRCVPISNHLYFYWYRQILGQKVEFLVSFYNNEISEKSEIFDDQFSVERPDGSNFTLKIRSTKLEDSAMYFCASSVTGGGNTIYFGEGSWLTVV.

The V gene is TRBV20-1, the J gene TRBJ2-5; 7 bases are shared with TRBD1. J was trimmed by 2 bases and V by 6 bases; bases with no gene match: 0. Germline V CDR1 and CDR2: DFQATT, SNEGSKA (reference sequence). CDR3 length: 11 amino acids. CDR3 nucleotides: TGCAGTGCACAGGGGCAAGAGACCCAGTACTTC. Protein sequence: CSAQGQETQYF.

The rearrangement uses TRBV7-2 and TRBJ2-7; TRBD1 matches 7 bases. J lost 6 bases, V lost 4 bases, and 9 bases had no gene match. The CDR3 runs to 14 residues. Germline CDR1 reads SGHTA; CDR2 reads FQGNSA. CDR3 region: CASSSQGNFGEQYF. CDR3 nucleotide sequence: TGTGCCAGCAGCTCACAGGGGAACTTCGGCGAGCAGTACTTC.

The chain uses TRBV18 and TRBJ2-6; 8 bases agree with TRBD1. The germline CDR1 and CDR2 sequences are KGHSH and LQKENI. Trimming removed 3 bases from V and 1 base from J; junction bases left unmatched: 2. This CDR3 has 16 residues. CDR3 DNA: TGTGCCAGCTCACCCGGGACAGGTTCTGGGGCCAACGTCCTGACTTTC. It encodes CASSPGTGSGANVLTF.

V usage is TRBV19 and J usage is TRBJ1-5; the D is unclear. The V gene lost 5 bases and the J gene lost 0 bases, with 8 bases spanning the gap. This CDR3 comprises 14 residues. Germline CDR1 reads LNHDA; CDR2 reads SQIVND (reference sequence). The DNA of the CDR3 is TGTGCCAGTAGTCTAGCCCATAGCAATCAGCCCCAGCATTTT. Translating it yields CASSLAHSNQPQHF.

J is TRBJ2-2 and V is TRBV30; 9 positions match TRBD2. Germline V gene lookup returns CDR1 GTSNPN and CDR2 SVGIG (reference sequence). This CDR3 region has 16 residues. V lost 3 bases to trimming and J lost 5 bases; unmatched junction nucleotides: 10. DNA of the CDR3: TGTGCCTGGAGCCCTTTAGCGGGAGTGGGGACCGGGGAGCTGTTTTTT. Translation: CAWSPLAGVGTGELFF.

The chain has TRBV3-1 (or the pseudogene TRBV3-2) and TRBJ2-1; no clear D gene. This CDR3 has 12 amino acids. Trimming removed 5 bases at V and 0 bases at J, with 2 bases between. CDR1 is LGHDT, CDR2 YNNKEL, per germline (reference sequence). Here the CDR3 reads CASSYSYNEQFF. DNA for the CDR3: TGTGCCAGCAGCTACTCCTACAATGAGCAGTTCTTC.

V and J are TRBV11-1 and TRBJ1-2; no firm D call. V was clipped by 5 bases and J by 5 bases, with 12 bases between them. The CDR3 sequence is 13 residues long. The germline V gene encodes CDR1 SGHAT and CDR2 FQDESV (reference sequence). The CDR3 DNA sequence: TGTGCCAGCAGCCCCGCTCGGGAGTATGGCTACACCTTC. Translating gives CASSPAREYGYTF. Full variable domain (outside the CDR3, taken from reference TRBV11-1 and TRBJ1-2): EAEVAQSPRYKITEKSQAVAFWCDPISGHATLYWYRQILGQGPELLVQFQDESVVDDSQLPKDRFSAERLKGVDSTLKIQPAELGDSAMYLCASSPAREYGYTFGSGTRLTVV.

The rearrangement joins TRBV2 to TRBJ2-2; TRBD1 might be the D (6 bases). The CDR3 runs to 14 residues. With 2 bases removed from V and 5 bases from J, the gap between germline ends came to 9 bases. CDR1 is SNHLY and CDR2 is FYNNEI in the germline V gene. The CDR3 DNA follows: TGTGCCAGCAGTGAACAGGGGAATACCGGGGAGCTGTTTTTT. Its translation: CASSEQGNTGELFF. Looking up the rest from reference TRBV2 and TRBJ2-2 gives the full variable domain: EPEVTQTPSHQVTQMGQEVILRCVPISNHLYFYWYRQILGQKVEFLVSFYNNEISEKSEIFDDQFSVERPDGSNFTLKIRSTKLEDSAMYFCASSEQGNTGELFFGEGSRLTVL.